This TCR beta chain is from a study of regulatory T cells in long-lasting Graves disease. General study results and limits: Tissue studied was limited to peripheral blood, excluding thyroid tissue.

This clonotype was observed many times. The target antigen is unknown. Indicated time point: persistent/refractory GD, antithyroid drugs over 5 years with positive TRAb. Construction of the TCR library relied on RNA isolated from PBMCs. Building of the TCR beta libraries involved iRepertoire HTBI primers and Arm-PCR of CDR3 regions. TCRdb fed the multiplex PCR reads into MiXCR, producing one record per CDR3 protein. The sample yields some 300,000 distinct CDR3 sequences, around 23% seen once. Germline assignment: CDR1 MNHEY and CDR2 SMNVEV (reference sequence). V gave up 0 bases and J gave up 3 bases, with 9 bases separating them. The CDR3 is made up of 16 amino acids.

The rearrangement joins TRBV27 to TRBJ1-6; D not resolved. The sample here was peripheral blood mononuclear cells (PBMCs), taken when the disease was refractory, from a patient treated with antithyroid drugs. The clonotype originates from a female donor with Graves disease. CDR3: CASSLSGGLYNSPLHF. CDR3 nucleotide sequence: TGTGCCAGCAGTTTATCCGGTGGCCTCTATAATTCACCCCTCCACTTT.